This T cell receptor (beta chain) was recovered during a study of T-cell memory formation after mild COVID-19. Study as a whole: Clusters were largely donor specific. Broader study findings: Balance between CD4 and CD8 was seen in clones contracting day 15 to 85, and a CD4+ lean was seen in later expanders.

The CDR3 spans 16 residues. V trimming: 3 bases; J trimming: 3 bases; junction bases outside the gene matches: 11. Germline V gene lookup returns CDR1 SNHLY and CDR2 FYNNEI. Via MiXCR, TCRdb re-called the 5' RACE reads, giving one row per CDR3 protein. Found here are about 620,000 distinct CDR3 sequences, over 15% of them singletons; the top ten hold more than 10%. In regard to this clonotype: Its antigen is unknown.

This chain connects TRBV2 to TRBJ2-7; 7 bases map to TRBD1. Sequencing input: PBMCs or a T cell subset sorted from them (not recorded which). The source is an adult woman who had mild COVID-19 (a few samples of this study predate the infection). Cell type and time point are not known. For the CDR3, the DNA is TGTGCCAGCAGTGATGGGGGCAGGGGGTCCCTCTACGAGCAGTACTTC. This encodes CASSDGGRGSLYEQYF.